The 21 T cell receptor beta chains below all came from one sample that was sequenced in a study of CD8+CD57+ T cells in acquired aplastic anemia. Genomic DNA, the template, was used for profiling of the TCR beta VDJ and CDR3. TCRdb recomputed calls from the reads with MiXCR, one row per CDR3 protein. The data contain 150,000 or so distinct CDR3 sequences, about 50% of them seen just once; the ten biggest clones take up 12%. In patients chosen for sequencing, flow cytometry had shown CD8+CD57+ cell expansion. Input material: sorted CD4+, CD8+, or CD8+CD57+ T cells (not recorded which) from PBMCs. These receptors all come from a human donor with aplastic anemia.

This clonotype was detected only once. This rearrangement joins TRBV10-3 to TRBJ1-2; 8 bases map to TRBD1. Germline values: CDR1 ENHRY, CDR2 SYGVKD. The V segment lost 10 bases and the J segment 8 bases; nucleotides outside the gene matches: 9. CDR3 size: 12 residues. The CDR3 DNA reads TGTGCCACCTCGGACAGGGTGGAGGGCTACACCTTC. This codes for CATSDRVEGYTF.

This clonotype was detected many times. CDR3 bases: TGTGCCAGCAGCCCCCGCGGGGGAAGCACAGATACGCAGTATTTT. It codes for CASSPRGGSTDTQYF. The chain joins TRBV13 to TRBJ2-3; 7 positions match TRBD2. This CDR3 has 15 amino acids. Per germline, CDR1 PRHDT and CDR2 FYEKMQ (reference sequence). V was clipped by 5 bases and J by 0 bases; unmatched bases: 5.

J is TRBJ2-7 and V is TRBV7-9; possibly TRBD2 for D (5 bases). V was clipped by 1 base and J by 2 bases, with 12 bases between them. The germline gives CDR1 SEHNR, CDR2 FQNEAQ (reference sequence). CDR3 size: 15 residues. This chain's CDR3 is CASSLDSRGTYEQYF. CDR3 nucleotides: TGTGCCAGCAGCTTAGACAGTCGAGGGACCTACGAGCAGTACTTC.

The V and J genes are TRBV10-3 and TRBJ2-7, with a weak D call TRBD2 (5 bases). Trimming pared 0 bases from V and 0 bases from J, leaving 9 bases between. The CDR3 contains 15 residues. In germline, CDR1 is ENHRY, CDR2 SYGVKD. DNA of the CDR3: TGTGCCATCAGTGAGTCGGATCGGGGCTCCTACGAGCAGTACGTC. This sequence encodes CAISESDRGSYEQYV.

This clonotype was counted many times. This rearrangement joins TRBV11-1 to TRBJ1-2; TRBD1 agrees at 8 bases. The CDR3 runs 16 residues. Germline V gene sequence: CDR1 SGHAT, CDR2 FQDESV (reference sequence). V shed 4 bases, J shed 6 bases, and the junction held 13 bases outside the gene matches. The CDR3 loop is CASSSGLWGGQDGYTF. The DNA for the CDR3 is TGTGCCAGCAGCTCGGGGCTCTGGGGGGGACAGGATGGCTACACCTTC.

Of note for this clonotype: This CDR3 is missing its conserved last phenylalanine or tryptophan, likely due to a read error. V usage is TRBV5-1 and J usage is TRBJ2-3; the D is unclear. The CDR3 has 15 residues. V shed 0 bases and J shed 4 bases, with 12 bases lying between them. Germline CDR1 reads SGHRS; CDR2 reads YFSETQ. This chain's CDR3 is CASSLGVGFSDTQYS. DNA of the CDR3: TGCGCCAGCAGCTTGGGTGTGGGGTTCTCAGATACGCAGTATTCT.

V and J are TRBV18 and TRBJ1-2, with D tentatively TRBD1 (6 bases). V was shortened by 3 bases and J by 2 bases, with 13 bases between the two germline ends. The CDR3 runs to 15 residues. Germline V gene data show CDR1 as KGHSH and CDR2 as LQKENI. CDR3 sequence: CASSPTIGQNYGYTF. The CDR3 bases are TGTGCCAGCTCACCGACCATCGGACAGAACTATGGCTACACCTTC.

On this clonotype itself: A clone one base away is much larger, so this may be a read error. The rearrangement links TRBV4-2 to TRBJ1-4; 7 bases align to TRBD1. The CDR3 is 14 residues long. From germline, CDR1 is LGHNA and CDR2 YNFKEQ. CDR3 sequence reads: CASSSTGPNEKLLF. As DNA, the CDR3 is TGTGCCAGCAGCTCGACAGGGCCCAATGAAAAACTGCTTTTT.

This clonotype was observed at least ten times. The chain employs TRBV6-6 and TRBJ1-5; the D is unclear. Germline CDR1 reads MNHNY; CDR2 reads SVGAGI (reference sequence). V lost 7 bases to trimming and J lost 2 bases, with 6 bases between them. There are 12 residues in the CDR3. The chain's CDR3 is CASTLGNQPQHF. The CDR3 nucleotides read TGTGCCAGCACGCTGGGCAATCAGCCCCAGCATTTT.

Here the CDR3 DNA reads TGCAGTGACTCGACTCCGTGGGGCTATGGCTACACCTTC. Its translation is CSDSTPWGYGYTF. The chain is built from TRBV20-1 and TRBJ1-2; D is ambiguous. Trimming cost V 7 bases and J 4 bases, with 16 bases left between them. The CDR3 is made up of 13 amino acids. From germline, CDR1 is DFQATT and CDR2 SNEGSKA (reference sequence).

This clonotype was detected ten times or more. CDR3: CAPRCRSNQPQHF. CDR3 DNA: TGTGCCCCCCGTTGTAGATCCAATCAGCCCCAGCATTTT. J is TRBJ1-5 and V is TRBV6-1; no firm D call. V was trimmed by 11 bases and J by 3 bases, leaving 14 bases between them. The CDR3 is made up of 13 amino acids. Germline CDR1 reads MNHNS; CDR2 reads SASEGT.

This clonotype was recorded at least ten times. V is TRBV6-1 and J is TRBJ2-5, with 13 bases aligning to TRBD2. Germline trimming cut 5 bases from V and 2 bases from J; bases unmatched to any gene: 11. Germline values: CDR1 MNHNS, CDR2 SASEGT. The CDR3 is made up of 18 amino acids. The CDR3 is CASSPRTSGGSSQETQYF. CDR3 DNA: TGTGCCAGCAGTCCTCGGACTAGCGGGGGCTCCTCTCAAGAGACCCAGTACTTC.

The chain links TRBV19 to TRBJ1-2; 10 bases line up with TRBD1. Trimming took 6 bases from V and 7 from J; bases not matched to a gene: 8. CDR3 length: 14 amino acids. Germline values: CDR1 LNHDA, CDR2 SQIVND (reference sequence). CDR3 sequence: CASRKDRGRSGYTF. The CDR3, as DNA: TGTGCCAGTAGGAAGGACAGGGGGAGGAGTGGCTACACCTTC.

In this sample, this clonotype turned up once. Given a much more abundant clone one base away, this may be a read error. This chain connects TRBV20-1 to TRBJ1-3; TRBD1 aligns across 8 bases. The germline V gene encodes CDR1 DFQATT and CDR2 SNEGSKA (reference sequence). This CDR3 contains 18 residues. The CDR3 reads CSAQRGRTGSISGNTICF. The CDR3 nucleotides read TGCAGTGCTCAAAGGGGTCGGACAGGGTCTATTTCTGGAAACACCATATGTTTT.

This clonotype was found many times. The chain has TRBV7-3 and TRBJ1-3; D is undetermined. The germline V and J ends were trimmed by 4 bases and 4 bases, with 14 bases remaining between them. The CDR3 is 15 residues long. Germline CDR1 SGHTA, CDR2 FQGTGA. The CDR3 coding sequence is TGTGCCAGCAGCTCCCCCGACGAGTACGGAAACACCATATATTTT. Protein product: CASSSPDEYGNTIYF.

About this clonotype itself: A much larger clonotype is one base distant, so this may be a read error. J is TRBJ1-3 and V is TRBV6-1; D ambiguous. Germline CDR1 is MNHNS and CDR2 is SASEGT. This CDR3 contains 14 residues. CDR3 sequence reads: CAGSKERSGNTIYF. The CDR3 coding sequence is TGTGCCGGCAGTAAGGAGCGCTCTGGAAACACCATATATTTT.

This clonotype was counted many times. The chain has TRBV5-6 and TRBJ1-5; unclear D gene. Germline V gives CDR1 SGHDT, CDR2 YYEEEE. CDR3 size: 13 residues. V was trimmed by 0 bases and J by 4 bases, leaving 5 bases between them. The CDR3 here is CASSLVGNQPQHF. Here the CDR3 DNA reads TGTGCCAGCAGCTTGGTGGGGAATCAGCCCCAGCATTTT.

This clonotype was counted ten times or more. This rearrangement joins TRBV6-5 to TRBJ2-7; D gene ambiguous. This CDR3 is built from 12 residues. V was trimmed by 3 bases and J by 3 bases, leaving 6 bases between them. In germline, CDR1 is MNHEY, CDR2 SVGAGI. The DNA for the CDR3 is TGTGCCAGCAGTTATAGCAGCTACGAGCAGTACTTC. Protein: CASSYSSYEQYF.

A single count supports this clonotype. J is TRBJ1-1 and V is TRBV2, with no clear D. V was pared by 7 bases and J by 1 base, with 13 bases between. The CDR3 loop spans 14 amino acids. Germline lookup yields CDR1 SNHLY and CDR2 FYNNEI. CDR3 DNA: TGTGCCAGCACCCTCAGGATAGGGAACACTGAAGCTTTCTTT. It is translated as CASTLRIGNTEAFF.

V usage is TRBV5-1 and J usage is TRBJ2-7, with TRBD1 as a possible D gene (6 bases). Germline CDR1 reads SGHRS; CDR2 reads YFSETQ. The CDR3 consists of 13 residues. Trimming took off 2 bases at V and 6 bases at J, with 12 bases between the two ends. CDR3 in amino acids: CASSLQGIGEQYF. In nucleotides, the CDR3 is TGCGCCAGCAGCTTACAGGGTATCGGCGAGCAGTACTTC.

This clonotype was found many times. The chain has TRBV13 and TRBJ2-7; 8 bases line up with TRBD2. V gave up 2 bases and J gave up 5 bases; unmatched junction bases: 5. Germline CDR1 PRHDT, CDR2 FYEKMQ (reference sequence). The length of the CDR3 is 14 residues. This CDR3 reads CASSLRGGLNEQYF. In DNA, the CDR3 is TGTGCCAGCAGCTTACGGGGGGGCCTCAACGAGCAGTACTTC.